This T cell receptor (beta chain) was identified during a study of T cells in Graves' hyperthyroidism and ophthalmopathy. Study-wide results and caveats: Ophthalmopathy and stable hyperthyroidism were separated by a 13 V-J model.

A roughly 9.7 ml volume of fresh peripheral blood provided the PBMCs. This clonotype was detected ten times or more. The target antigen is unknown. This CDR3 is built from 15 residues. CDR1 and CDR2 (germline): SGHRS, YFSETQ. V shed 2 bases and J 4 bases; nucleotides not matched to a gene: 6. TCR beta CDR3 region amplification was performed from RNA transcripts. The study used the HTBI primer set for a first-round RT-PCR of the TCR CDR3. Each CDR3 protein gets one entry after TCRdb re-called the multiplex PCR reads with MiXCR. The sample yields under 400,000 distinct CDR3 sequences, about 20% seen once.

The chain combines TRBV5-1 with TRBJ1-2; 9 nucleotides align to TRBD1. What was sequenced was blood. The sequence was collected from a woman aged 50 to 65 with Graves' hyperthyroidism. The chain's CDR3 is CASSFAGQGPYGYTF. The CDR3 DNA reads as TGCGCCAGCAGCTTCGCCGGACAGGGGCCCTATGGCTACACCTTC.